These 18 T cell receptor beta chains were all obtained from the same sample, sequenced in a study of OX40 agonist ivuxolimab in advanced cancers. Profiling relied on immunoSEQ multiplex PCR, and the TCRdb table lists in-frame clones only, not all of them. The sample has some 60,000 clones, 85% seen once. Here the sequenced sample was CD4+ or CD8+ T cells sorted from blood, taken in a trial of the OX40 agonist ivuxolimab. These receptors came from an adult with an advanced solid tumor such as melanoma, head and neck, liver or kidney cancer.

There are a few counts of this clone. The J gene is TRBJ2-1, the V gene TRBV30; TRBD2 might be the D (7 bases). This CDR3 has 14 residues. V lost 8 bases and J 2 bases, leaving 16 bases between the germline ends. Germline V lookup: CDR1 GTSNPN, CDR2 SVGIG (reference sequence). As DNA, the CDR3 is TGTGCCGGGGGGGCGGGGAATACCTACAATGAGCAGTTCTTC. This codes for CAGGAGNTYNEQFF.

The V call is TRBV2, the J call TRBJ2-2; the D gene could be TRBD1 or TRBD2 (5 bases each). V was cut by 4 bases and J by 4 bases, with 13 bases left in between. CDR1 and CDR2 from the germline V gene are SNHLY and FYNNEI. This CDR3 has 15 amino acids. The CDR3 here is CASSVERGLTGELFF. The CDR3 nucleotides are TGTGCCAGCAGTGTGGAGAGGGGCCTCACCGGGGAGCTGTTTTTT.

This clone was seen only a few times. The chain employs TRBV10-1 and TRBJ2-2; 7 bases are shared with TRBD1. Trimming at V came to 5 bases and at J to 5 bases, leaving 5 bases not matched to a gene. This CDR3 is built from 14 residues. Per the germline V gene, CDR1 is WNHNN and CDR2 is SYGVQD (reference sequence). CDR3 residues: CASSWTGGTGELFF. As DNA, the CDR3 is TGCGCCAGCAGTTGGACAGGTGGTACCGGGGAGCTGTTTTTT.

This clone was detected a few times. This chain uses TRBV2 with TRBJ2-7, with 7 bases lining up with TRBD1. Trimming cost V 5 bases and J 3 bases; bases outside gene matches: 10. The CDR3 spans 15 residues. Looked up from germline, CDR1 is SNHLY and CDR2 is FYNNEI. CDR3 in DNA: TGTGCCAGCAGTTGGACAGAGCAGGGGGTCTACGAGCAGTACTTC. This codes for CASSWTEQGVYEQYF.

The genes are TRBV27 and TRBJ2-7; 7 nucleotides align to TRBD2. The CDR3 spans 14 residues. Germline V lookup: CDR1 MNHEY, CDR2 SMNVEV (reference sequence). J gave up 7 bases and V 3 bases, and 9 bases lay outside the gene matches. This CDR3 reads CASSFDSGFIEQYF. The CDR3 region has the DNA TGTGCCAGCAGTTTCGATAGCGGGTTTATTGAGCAGTACTTC.

The chain couples TRBV5-4 to TRBJ1-1; 9 bases map to TRBD1. The CDR3 totals 14 residues. V dropped 2 bases and J dropped 4; count of bases not matched to a gene: 3. Germline-derived CDR1 and CDR2 are SGHNT and YYREEE (reference sequence). CDR3: CASSFDRGSTEAFF. In nucleotides, the CDR3 is TGTGCCAGCAGCTTTGACAGGGGGAGCACTGAAGCTTTCTTT.

The chain links TRBV30 to TRBJ2-7; D not resolved. The CDR3 has 11 residues. Germline values: CDR1 GTSNPN, CDR2 SVGIG (reference sequence). Trimming pared 4 bases from V and 3 bases from J, leaving 7 bases between. CDR3 bases: TGTGCCTGGAAGGCCCTCTACGAGCAGTACTTC. It encodes CAWKALYEQYF.

The gene calls are TRBV19 and TRBJ2-1; 9 nucleotides align to TRBD2. The CDR3 has 16 residues. Germline V gene data show CDR1 as LNHDA and CDR2 as SQIVND (reference sequence). J gave up 2 bases and V 3 bases, and 5 bases lay outside the gene matches. The CDR3, as DNA: TGTGCCAGTAGTATGGAGGCTAGCGGGGCCTACAATGAGCAGTTCTTC. As protein: CASSMEASGAYNEQFF. Supplemented by reference TRBV19 and TRBJ2-1, the full variable domain reads DGGITQSPKYLFRKEGQNVTLSCEQNLNHDAMYWYRQDPGQGLRLIYYSQIVNDFQKGDIAEGYSVSREKKESFPLTVTSAQKNPTAFYLCASSMEASGAYNEQFFGPGTRLTVL.

The chain employs TRBV6-6 and TRBJ1-2; D unclear. In germline, CDR1 is MNHNY, CDR2 SVGAGI (reference sequence). The V end was cut by 6 bases, the J end by 5 bases, with 13 bases between. CDR3 length equals 13 residues. CDR3: CASSPGPEYGYTF. The CDR3 DNA follows: TGTGCCAGCAGCCCCGGGCCTGAGTATGGCTACACCTTC.

This clone is a singleton in its sample. This rearrangement joins TRBV5-1 to TRBJ2-1, with D maybe TRBD2 (5 bases). The CDR3 covers 14 residues. V lost 2 bases and J 6 bases, leaving 12 bases between the germline ends. Germline V gene sequence: CDR1 SGHRS, CDR2 YFSETQ. The CDR3 reads CASSFSPSSNEQFF. The CDR3 nucleotides are TGCGCCAGCAGCTTTTCGCCTAGCAGCAATGAGCAGTTCTTC.

CDR3 region: CASSVRGDPDEKLFF. CDR3 DNA sequence: TGTGCCAGCAGCGTCCGGGGGGATCCGGATGAAAAACTGTTTTTT. The J gene is TRBJ1-4, the V gene TRBV9; D is perhaps TRBD1 (5 bases). V was shortened by 2 bases and J by 6 bases, with 14 bases between the two germline ends. This CDR3 is built from 15 residues. Germline lookup yields CDR1 SGDLS and CDR2 YYNGEE.

This chain links TRBV28 with TRBJ2-7, with 10 positions matching TRBD1. Germline CDR1 and CDR2: MDHEN and SYDVKM. There are 14 residues in the CDR3. V dropped 6 bases and J dropped 2; count of bases not matched to a gene: 4. The CDR3: CASRRDRGPYEQYF. CDR3 nucleotides: TGTGCCAGCAGAAGGGACAGGGGCCCCTACGAGCAGTACTTC.

The gene calls are TRBV21-1 and TRBJ2-7; the DNA was not compared with TRBD1, the D call given in the table. TRBV21-1 is recorded as a pseudogene. CDR3 size: 15 residues. DNA for the CDR3: TGTGCCAGCAGCGATGAGGGACAAGGGACCTACGAGCAGTACTTC. It encodes CASSDEGQGTYEQYF.

The chain has TRBV10-3 and TRBJ1-2; TRBD1 agrees at 7 bases. Trimming at V came to 4 bases and at J to 8 bases, leaving 4 bases not matched to a gene. The CDR3 has 12 amino acids. CDR1 ENHRY and CDR2 SYGVKD come from the germline V gene. This CDR3 is CAISVAGGGYTF. CDR3 coding DNA: TGTGCCATCAGTGTCGCAGGGGGGGGCTACACCTTC.

V gene TRBV28 combines with J gene TRBJ1-1; maybe TRBD1 (5 bases). Germline lookup yields CDR1 MDHEN and CDR2 SYDVKM. The CDR3 length is 16 residues. V shed 6 bases and J shed 1 base, with 18 bases lying between them. CDR3 residues: CASRPEGLGWNTEAFF. The CDR3 coding sequence is TGTGCCAGCAGGCCAGAGGGGCTAGGGTGGAACACTGAAGCTTTCTTT.

The CDR3 DNA sequence: TGTGCCAGTAGGGACAGGGACGAGCAGTACTTC. Its translation is CASRDRDEQYF. The chain uses TRBV19 and TRBJ2-5; 8 nucleotides align to TRBD1. The DNA end favors TRBJ2-7, so the J call may be wrong. The CDR3 contains 11 residues. CDR1 is LNHDA, CDR2 SQIVND, per germline (reference sequence).

The chain combines TRBV6-5 with TRBJ2-1; 10 nucleotides agree with TRBD2. The V gene end was trimmed by 6 bases and the J gene end by 5 bases; junction bases not matched to a gene: 7. Germline V lookup: CDR1 MNHEY, CDR2 SVGAGI. The length of the CDR3 is 15 residues. CDR3: CASSSAGGVNNEQFF. The CDR3, as DNA: TGTGCCAGCAGCTCAGCGGGAGGGGTTAACAATGAGCAGTTCTTC.

The rearrangement links TRBV7-8 to TRBJ2-3, with D hard to call. Germline CDR1 is SGHVS and CDR2 is FQNEAQ. With 1 base removed from V and 2 bases from J, the gap between germline ends came to 7 bases. CDR3 length: 14 residues. CDR3 region: CASSLVFITDTQYF. The CDR3 nucleotides read TGTGCCAGCAGCTTAGTTTTTATCACAGATACGCAGTATTTT.